Listed here are 25 T cell receptor beta chains from one sample, sequenced in a study of Ad26.COV2.S vaccination and SARS-CoV-2 variants (dated by TCRdb to the early 2020s). The sample's time point label is to be understood as: individuals recovered from natural SARS-CoV-2 infection. Library preparation used the immunoSEQ multiplex PCR assay. TCRdb limited this immuneACCESS table to in-frame rearrangements with V and J called. A share of clones is missing; checked studies link under half to unresolved V genes, and the rest is unexplained. This sample holds about 180,000 clones; roughly nine tenths were observed only once. Approximately 6% of the sample comes from the top ten. The starting material was peripheral blood, obtained after recovery from COVID-19. Every receptor here comes from a human donor who had recovered from COVID-19.

V and J are TRBV9 and TRBJ1-3; D gene unclear. Germline lookup yields CDR1 SGDLS and CDR2 YYNGEE. V was trimmed by 0 bases and J by 2 bases, leaving 12 bases between them. The length of the CDR3 is 16 residues. The CDR3 DNA reads as TGTGCCAGCAGCGTAGTGCCCGGCATGACTGGAAACACCATATATTTT. Its translation is CASSVVPGMTGNTIYF.

The V call is TRBV3-1 (or the pseudogene TRBV3-2), the J call TRBJ2-2; D is perhaps TRBD1 (5 bases). The CDR3 has 17 residues. CDR1 is LGHDT, CDR2 YNNKEL, per germline (reference sequence). V lost 4 bases and J lost 4, with 19 bases in between. The CDR3 coding sequence is TGTGCCAGCAGCCCCTCGGCGACAGACATATTCACCGGGGAGCTGTTTTTT. Protein product: CASSPSATDIFTGELFF.

V is TRBV2 and J is TRBJ2-7, with 8 bases that match TRBD2. Trimming cost V 3 bases and J 1 base; bases outside gene matches: 5. This CDR3 is 15 amino acids long. From germline, CDR1 is SNHLY and CDR2 FYNNEI. The CDR3, as DNA: TGTGCCAGCAGTGAGGGGACTAGTCGGTCCTACGAGCAGTACTTC. Translated, it gives CASSEGTSRSYEQYF. The full variable domain, in which reference TRBV2 and TRBJ2-7 provide the parts outside the CDR3, is EPEVTQTPSHQVTQMGQEVILRCVPISNHLYFYWYRQILGQKVEFLVSFYNNEISEKSEIFDDQFSVERPDGSNFTLKIRSTKLEDSAMYFCASSEGTSRSYEQYFGPGTRLTVT.

The chain couples TRBV3-1 (or the pseudogene TRBV3-2) to TRBJ2-7; D may correspond to TRBD1 or TRBD2 (5 bases each). V gave up 4 bases and J gave up 2 bases, with 15 bases separating them. The CDR3 is made up of 15 amino acids. Germline CDR1 is LGHDT and CDR2 is YNNKEL (reference sequence). CDR3 in amino acids: CASSRTGTPTYEQYF. The CDR3 DNA reads TGTGCCAGCAGCCGAACCGGGACCCCGACCTACGAGCAGTACTTC.

This clone was seen a single time. The chain employs TRBV5-1 and TRBJ1-1, with 7 bases aligning to TRBD1. The CDR3 extends over 15 amino acids. CDR1 and CDR2 from the germline V gene are SGHRS and YFSETQ. J was trimmed by 2 bases and V by 5 bases; bases with no gene match: 9. CDR3 loop: CASSSGQTPNTEAFF. CDR3 in DNA: TGCGCCAGCAGTTCGGGACAGACCCCAAACACTGAAGCTTTCTTT.

The rearrangement links TRBV7-9 to TRBJ1-3; no clear D gene. The CDR3 length is 15 residues. Trimming removed 2 bases at V and 4 bases at J, with 12 bases between. Germline CDR1 is SEHNR and CDR2 is FQNEAQ (reference sequence). The CDR3: CASSLFVQVGNTIYF. CDR3 bases: TGTGCCAGCAGCTTATTTGTCCAAGTCGGAAACACCATATATTTT.

The rearrangement joins TRBV5-6 to TRBJ2-1; 7 bases agree with TRBD1. The CDR3 contains 17 residues. CDR1 is SGHDT, CDR2 YYEEEE, per germline. V shed 4 bases, J shed 5 bases, and the junction held 15 bases outside the gene matches. CDR3 region: CASSTTHYRGPHNEQFF. Written as DNA, the CDR3 is TGTGCCAGCAGCACCACTCATTACAGGGGTCCCCACAATGAGCAGTTCTTC.

This clone was counted a single time. This rearrangement joins TRBV28 to TRBJ2-1, with 9 bases fitting TRBD2. Germline lookup yields CDR1 MDHEN and CDR2 SYDVKM. The CDR3 sequence is 15 residues long. J gave up 4 bases and V 7 bases, and 8 bases lay outside the gene matches. The CDR3 spells CASTHRGRGYNEQFF. The CDR3 DNA sequence: TGTGCCAGCACCCACCGCGGGAGGGGGTACAATGAGCAGTTCTTC.

Concerning this clone itself: The sample contains more than one DNA sequence encoding this CDR3. This chain links TRBV29-1 with TRBJ1-1; tentative D call: TRBD1 (5 bases). Germline V gene sequence: CDR1 SQVTM, CDR2 ANQGSEA. The V and J ends lost 6 bases and 11 bases respectively, with 16 bases between them. This CDR3 region has 11 residues. CDR3 in amino acids: CSVKRQPEAFF. The CDR3 region has the DNA TGCAGCGTAAAAAGACAGCCAGAGGCTTTCTTT.

The rearrangement links TRBV3-1 (or the pseudogene TRBV3-2) to TRBJ1-2, with a possible D match to TRBD1 (5 bases). This CDR3 has 13 amino acids. Germline CDR1 reads LGHDT; CDR2 reads YNNKEL (reference sequence). The V and J ends lost 1 base and 5 bases respectively, with 8 bases between them. The CDR3 spells CASSQVGTYGYTF. CDR3 DNA: TGTGCCAGCAGCCAAGTGGGGACGTATGGCTACACCTTC.

The rearrangement links TRBV19 to TRBJ1-3; no clear D gene. Trimming left V 7 bases short and J 1 base short, with 11 bases between. CDR3 length equals 14 residues. Germline CDR1 and CDR2: LNHDA and SQIVND (reference sequence). CDR3 loop: CASNRDLSGNTIYF. CDR3 sequence (DNA): TGTGCCAGTAATAGAGATCTATCTGGAAACACCATATATTTT.

The chain combines TRBV3-1 (or the pseudogene TRBV3-2) with TRBJ2-3, with 9 bases aligning to TRBD1. There are 14 residues in the CDR3. Germline CDR1 reads LGHDT; CDR2 reads YNNKEL (reference sequence). After removal of 4 bases from V and 8 bases from J, the junction contained 7 bases not matched to a gene. Written as DNA, the CDR3 is TGTGCCAGCAGCCCGGACAGGGGAGGAGGTACGCAGTATTTT. It is translated as CASSPDRGGGTQYF.

The chain is built from TRBV10-3 and TRBJ2-7, with 8 bases matching TRBD2. This CDR3 comprises 17 residues. Unmatched junction bases numbered 7, after V lost 0 bases and J lost 0 bases. Germline V CDR1 and CDR2: ENHRY, SYGVKD. The CDR3 here is CAISESSGLAGSYEQYF. CDR3 sequence (DNA): TGTGCCATCAGTGAGTCAAGTGGGCTAGCGGGCTCCTACGAGCAGTACTTC.

The chain links TRBV19 to TRBJ2-2; TRBD1 agrees at 7 bases. There are 15 residues in the CDR3. Germline V gives CDR1 LNHDA, CDR2 SQIVND (reference sequence). Trimming cost V 6 bases and J 1 base; bases outside gene matches: 5. The CDR3 sequence: CASRTGAVNTGELFF. CDR3 DNA: TGTGCCAGTAGAACAGGGGCAGTGAACACCGGGGAGCTGTTTTTT.

The chain has TRBV9 and TRBJ2-1; no firm D call. Germline CDR1 SGDLS, CDR2 YYNGEE. V was cut by 4 bases and J by 6 bases, with 11 bases left in between. This CDR3 is 13 amino acids long. CDR3 amino acids: CASSTRHGNEQFF. Written as DNA, the CDR3 is TGTGCCAGCAGCACGCGACATGGCAATGAGCAGTTCTTC.

This sequence joins TRBV11-2 and TRBJ2-5; 7 nucleotides align to TRBD2. The germline V gene has CDR1 SGHAT and CDR2 FQNNGV. The CDR3 is 17 amino acids. V gave up 5 bases and J gave up 5 bases; unmatched junction bases: 17. The CDR3 here is CASSLRKGGYLIETQYF. CDR3 nucleotides: TGTGCCAGCAGCCTCAGAAAGGGAGGGTACCTCATTGAGACCCAGTACTTC.

The V gene is TRBV7-9, the J gene TRBJ2-1; weak D call: TRBD1 (5 bases). Germline CDR1 is SEHNR and CDR2 is FQNEAQ (reference sequence). Deletions cut 4 bases from V and 10 bases from J, with 14 bases between. The length of the CDR3 is 13 residues. The CDR3 spells CASSSAGRREQFF. The CDR3 DNA is TGTGCCAGCAGCTCTGCAGGGCGGCGGGAGCAGTTCTTC.

This chain links TRBV3-1 (or the pseudogene TRBV3-2) with TRBJ2-7, with 11 bases that match TRBD2. V was pared by 3 bases and J by 0 bases, with 4 bases of the junction left unmatched. CDR3 length: 16 residues. The germline V gene has CDR1 LGHDT and CDR2 YNNKEL (reference sequence). The CDR3 coding sequence is TGTGCCAGCAGCCACTACCTAGCGGGAGGCTCCTACGAGCAGTACTTC. Translated, it gives CASSHYLAGGSYEQYF.

V is TRBV5-6 and J is TRBJ1-6, with D possibly matching TRBD1 (5 bases). There are 16 residues in the CDR3. Trimming took off 0 bases at V and 8 bases at J, with 15 bases between the two ends. Germline CDR1 reads SGHDT; CDR2 reads YYEEEE. CDR3 sequence reads: CASSLALVRADSPLHF. CDR3 in DNA: TGTGCCAGCAGCTTGGCCTTGGTCAGGGCGGATTCACCCCTCCACTTT. Using reference TRBV5-6 and TRBJ1-6 for the parts outside the CDR3, the full variable domain is DAGVTQSPTHLIKTRGQQVTLRCSPKSGHDTVSWYQQALGQGPQFIFQYYEEEERQRGNFPDRFSGHQFPNYSSELNVNALLLGDSALYLCASSLALVRADSPLHFGNGTRLTVT.

The rearrangement links TRBV5-6 to TRBJ2-7, with D unclear. CDR3 length: 13 residues. Trimming took off 4 bases at V and 6 bases at J, with 14 bases between the two ends. Germline V CDR1 and CDR2: SGHDT, YYEEEE. Written as DNA, the CDR3 is TGTGCCAGCAGCCCCGACTTCGGTGGCGAGCAGTACTTC. This gives the protein CASSPDFGGEQYF.

The gene calls are TRBV7-8 and TRBJ2-3, with D unresolved. The germline CDR1 and CDR2 sequences are SGHVS and FQNEAQ. This CDR3 is built from 13 residues. V dropped 1 base and J dropped 3 bases, with 5 bases sitting between them. In DNA form, the CDR3 reads TGTGCCAGCAGCTTAGGTAGTACAGATACGCAGTATTTT. It encodes CASSLGSTDTQYF.

The DNA for the CDR3 is TGTGCCAGCAGCACAAATTCCGGGACACACTCTGGAAACACCATATATTTT. It translates to CASSTNSGTHSGNTIYF. The V gene is TRBV7-9, the J gene TRBJ1-3; weak D call: TRBD1 (6 bases). There are 17 residues in the CDR3. Looked up from germline, CDR1 is SEHNR and CDR2 is FQNEAQ (reference sequence). V lost 5 bases to trimming and J lost 0 bases, with 17 bases between them.

This chain uses TRBV15 with TRBJ1-4; 9 bases align to TRBD1. With V trimmed by 1 base and J by 8 bases, 8 bases remained unmatched. CDR1 is LNHNV, CDR2 YYDKDF, per germline (reference sequence). CDR3 length equals 16 residues. The chain's CDR3 is CATSRAGTGRREKLFF. The CDR3, as DNA: TGTGCCACCAGCAGAGCCGGGACAGGGAGGAGGGAAAAACTGTTTTTT.

In nucleotides, the CDR3 is TGTGCCACCCCAGACCGGACAGGCATGAACACTGAAGCTTTCTTT. Protein product: CATPDRTGMNTEAFF. V gene TRBV28 combines with J gene TRBJ1-1; 7 nucleotides line up with TRBD1. Germline V gene lookup returns CDR1 MDHEN and CDR2 SYDVKM. Trimming removed 10 bases from V and 0 bases from J; junction bases left unmatched: 11. The CDR3 length is 15 residues.

This clone was detected once. The V gene is TRBV30, the J gene TRBJ2-7; a possible D gene is TRBD2 (5 bases). In germline, CDR1 is GTSNPN, CDR2 SVGIG (reference sequence). The CDR3 loop spans 15 amino acids. V was clipped by 2 bases and J by 2 bases, with 16 bases between them. CDR3 sequence reads: CAWSSGIPGPYEQYF. In DNA, the CDR3 is TGTGCCTGGAGTTCCGGGATTCCCGGCCCCTACGAGCAGTACTTC.